This T cell receptor (beta chain) was captured by sequencing in a study of blood T cells in healthy people across ages. On this clonotype: A much larger clone differs by one base, so this may be a read error.

Germline V gene data show CDR1 as MGHRA and CDR2 as YSYEKL. The CDR3 extends over 17 amino acids. V dropped 1 base and J dropped 7 bases, with 23 bases sitting between them. Primers used in a second PCR of roughly 7 to 12 cycles were a sample-barcoded 5' primer and a J-beta primer mix. TCRdb re-analysed the 5' RACE reads in MiXCR, keeping a single row per CDR3 protein. The sample has around 1,600,000 distinct CDR3 sequences; 35% to 45% are singletons. What was sequenced was blood. This clonotype was obtained from a woman between 18 and 30 years old in good health. The chain joins TRBV4-1 to TRBJ2-7; unclear D gene. The CDR3 reads CASSQVNLGSYDNEQYF. The CDR3 DNA sequence: TGCGCCAGCAGCCAAGTTAATCTGGGTTCCTACGACAATGAGCAGTACTTC.